These 4 T cell receptor beta chains came from one sample sequenced in a study of T cell responses to AZD1222 COVID-19 vaccine. Produced via immunoSEQ multiplex PCR; TCRdb's table is partial and in-frame only. The sample contains roughly 80,000 clones, about nine tenths of which appear only once. The source material was peripheral blood, sampled 28 days after the second AZD1222 dose. The source of these receptors is an adult who received the AZD1222 COVID-19 vaccine.

This chain links TRBV5-6 with TRBJ2-1; D gene ambiguous. Germline assignment: CDR1 SGHDT and CDR2 YYEEEE. This CDR3 region has 13 residues. The ends were cut back, 3 bases at V and 8 bases at J, with 12 bases in the middle. As DNA, the CDR3 is TGTGCCAGCAGCTCCACCCGAACCGATGAGCAGTTCTTC. Its protein is CASSSTRTDEQFF. Together with reference TRBV5-6 and TRBJ2-1, the CDR3 gives the full variable domain: DAGVTQSPTHLIKTRGQQVTLRCSPKSGHDTVSWYQQALGQGPQFIFQYYEEEERQRGNFPDRFSGHQFPNYSSELNVNALLLGDSALYLCASSSTRTDEQFFGPGTRLTVL.

The chain couples TRBV12-3 or TRBV12-4 to TRBJ2-3; no clear D gene. Between the trimmed V and J ends, which lost 0 bases and 2 bases, there was a span of 3 bases. This CDR3 spans 13 amino acids. This CDR3 is CASSLASTDTQYF. The CDR3 nucleotides are TGTGCCAGCAGTTTAGCCTCCACAGATACGCAGTATTTT.

The V gene is TRBV5-1, the J gene TRBJ2-7; TRBD1 might be the D (5 bases). In germline, CDR1 is SGHRS, CDR2 YFSETQ. The V and J ends lost 0 bases and 3 bases respectively, with 13 bases between them. The CDR3 runs 15 residues. The CDR3 sequence: CASSLELGQYYEQYF. CDR3 nucleotides: TGCGCCAGCAGCTTGGAGCTGGGGCAGTACTACGAGCAGTACTTC.

V and J are TRBV28 and TRBJ2-5; D gene ambiguous. Per the germline V gene, CDR1 is MDHEN and CDR2 is SYDVKM. This CDR3 is built from 15 residues. V was pared by 7 bases and J by 2 bases, with 17 bases between. The CDR3 DNA is TGTGCCAGCACCCTAGACGCGACCGATCAAGAGACCCAGTACTTC. Translation: CASTLDATDQETQYF. Combining the CDR3 with reference TRBV28 and TRBJ2-5 gives the whole variable domain DVKVTQSSRYLVKRTGEKVFLECVQDMDHENMFWYRQDPGLGLRLIYFSYDVKMKEKGDIPEGYSVSREKKERFSLILESASTNQTSMYLCASTLDATDQETQYFGPGTRLLVL.